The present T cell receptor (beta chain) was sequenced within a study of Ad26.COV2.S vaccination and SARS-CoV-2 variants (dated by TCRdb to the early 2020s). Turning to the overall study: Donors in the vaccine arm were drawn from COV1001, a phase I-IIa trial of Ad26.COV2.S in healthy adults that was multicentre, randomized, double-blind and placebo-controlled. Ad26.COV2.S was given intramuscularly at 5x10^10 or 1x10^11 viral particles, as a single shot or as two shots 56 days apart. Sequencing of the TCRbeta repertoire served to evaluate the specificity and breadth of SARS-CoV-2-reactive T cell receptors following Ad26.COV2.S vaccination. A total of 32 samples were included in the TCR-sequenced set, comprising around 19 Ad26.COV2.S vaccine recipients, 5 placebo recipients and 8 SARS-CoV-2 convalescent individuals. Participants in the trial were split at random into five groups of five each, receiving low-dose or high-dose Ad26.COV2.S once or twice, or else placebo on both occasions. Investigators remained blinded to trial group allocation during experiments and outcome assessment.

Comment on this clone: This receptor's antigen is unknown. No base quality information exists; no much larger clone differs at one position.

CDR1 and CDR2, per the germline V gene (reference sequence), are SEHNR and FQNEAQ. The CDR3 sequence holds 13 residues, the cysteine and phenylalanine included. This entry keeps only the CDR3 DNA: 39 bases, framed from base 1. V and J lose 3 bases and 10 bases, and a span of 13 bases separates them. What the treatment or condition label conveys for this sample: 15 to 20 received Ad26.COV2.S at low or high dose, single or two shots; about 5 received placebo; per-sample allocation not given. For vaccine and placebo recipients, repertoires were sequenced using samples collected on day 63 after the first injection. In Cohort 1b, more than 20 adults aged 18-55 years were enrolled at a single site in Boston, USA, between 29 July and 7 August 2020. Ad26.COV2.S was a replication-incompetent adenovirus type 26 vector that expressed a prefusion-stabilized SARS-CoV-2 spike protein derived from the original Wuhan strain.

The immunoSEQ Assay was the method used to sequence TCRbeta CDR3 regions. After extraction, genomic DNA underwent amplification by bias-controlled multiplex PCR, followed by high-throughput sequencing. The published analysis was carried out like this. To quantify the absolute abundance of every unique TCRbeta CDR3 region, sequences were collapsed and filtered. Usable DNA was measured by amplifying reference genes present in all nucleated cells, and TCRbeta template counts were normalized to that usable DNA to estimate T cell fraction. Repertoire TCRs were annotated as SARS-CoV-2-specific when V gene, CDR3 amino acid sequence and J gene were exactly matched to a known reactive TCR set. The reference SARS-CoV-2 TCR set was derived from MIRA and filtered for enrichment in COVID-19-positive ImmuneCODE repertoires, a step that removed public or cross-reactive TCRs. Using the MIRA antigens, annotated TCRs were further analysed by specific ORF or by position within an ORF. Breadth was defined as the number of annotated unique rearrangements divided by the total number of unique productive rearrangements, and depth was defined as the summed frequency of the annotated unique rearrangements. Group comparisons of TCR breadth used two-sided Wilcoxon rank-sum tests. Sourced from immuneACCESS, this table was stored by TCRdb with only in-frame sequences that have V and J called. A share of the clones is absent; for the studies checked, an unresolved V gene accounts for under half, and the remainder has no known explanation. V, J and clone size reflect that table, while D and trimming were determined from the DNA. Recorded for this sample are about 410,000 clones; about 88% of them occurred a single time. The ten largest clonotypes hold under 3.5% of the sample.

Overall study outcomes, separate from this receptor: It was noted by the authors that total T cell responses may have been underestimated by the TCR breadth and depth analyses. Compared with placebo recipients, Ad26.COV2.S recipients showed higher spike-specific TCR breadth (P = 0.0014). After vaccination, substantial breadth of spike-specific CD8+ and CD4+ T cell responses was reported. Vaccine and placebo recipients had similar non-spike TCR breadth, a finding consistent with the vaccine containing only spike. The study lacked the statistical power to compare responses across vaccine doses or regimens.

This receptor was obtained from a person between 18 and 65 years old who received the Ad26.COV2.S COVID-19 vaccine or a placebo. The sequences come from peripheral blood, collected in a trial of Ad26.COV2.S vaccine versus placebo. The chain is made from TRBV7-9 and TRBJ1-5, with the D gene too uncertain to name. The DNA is TGTGCCAGCAGCTTGGTAGGACCGGGTCCCCAGCATTTT. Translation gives CASSLVGPGPQHF.